A selection of T cell receptor beta chains follows, all from one sample in a study of control samples from healthy donors and cancer patients. Here immunoSEQ multiplex PCR was the method, and the copy in TCRdb shows in-frame clones only, minus some. This sample carries roughly 54,000 clones, approximately 96% of them seen once, and the ten largest clones take around 1.9%. Sequencing was carried out using blood. Receptors originate from a woman aged 25 to 39 in good health. CDR3s include the opening cysteine and the closing phenylalanine or tryptophan. Fields, in order: J gene, clone size, V gene, D gene, CDR3 protein, CDR3 DNA. A D gene is named only where the DNA matches it firmly. Only some rows state a clone size, as once, few, many or a class for expanded clones.

TRBJ2-3 . TRBV2 TRBD2 CASASWREVGDTQYF TGTGCCAGCGCCTCTTGGCGGGAGGTAGGAGATACGCAGTATTTT
TRBJ2-7 . TRBV19 TRBD1 CASSLQGDVVEQYF TGTGCCAGTTCGCTTCAGGGGGACGTAGTCGAGCAGTACTTC
TRBJ1-1 . TRBV18 . CASSPRRMNTEAFF TGTGCCAGCTCACCACGTCGGATGAACACTGAAGCTTTCTTT
TRBJ1-1 . TRBV7-3 . CASSLCRRSVWGTEAFF TGTGCCAGCAGCTTATGTAGGCGGTCAGTATGGGGCACTGAAGCTTTCTTT
TRBJ2-3 . TRBV5-6 . CASSLAREYVFNTQYF TGTGCCAGCAGCCTGGCCCGGGAGTATGTCTTTAATACGCAGTATTTT
TRBJ1-4 . TRBV11-1 . CASSSGDRGEKLFF TGTGCCAGCAGCTCTGGCGACCGCGGGGAAAAACTGTTTTTT
TRBJ2-7 once TRBV28 . CASRGGLSSYEQYF TGTGCCAGCAGGGGGGGCCTTAGCTCCTACGAGCAGTACTTC
TRBJ2-5 . TRBV6-5 . CATTRVRTPGETQYF TGTGCCACCACCAGGGTCCGCACTCCGGGGGAGACCCAGTACTTC
TRBJ1-1 . TRBV7-6 . CASSLNKGVGTEAFF TGTGCCAGCAGCTTAAATAAGGGCGTCGGCACTGAAGCTTTCTTT
TRBJ1-2 . TRBV4-1 . CASSQDPEANYGYTF TGCGCCAGCAGCCAAGATCCGGAAGCTAACTATGGCTACACCTTC
TRBJ2-1 . TRBV2 TRBD2 CASSSSVGLAVNEQFF TGTGCCAGCAGTTCTTCTGTCGGACTAGCGGTCAATGAGCAGTTCTTC
TRBJ2-1 . TRBV7-3 . CASSSGPSSYNEQFF TGTGCCAGCAGCTCCGGACCGAGCTCCTACAATGAGCAGTTCTTC
TRBJ1-2 . TRBV28 . CASSFSGGARDGYGYTF TGTGCCAGCAGTTTCTCGGGGGGTGCAAGGGACGGATATGGCTACACCTTC
TRBJ2-7 . TRBV15 TRBD1 CATSRDKWDSSYYEQYF TGTGCCACCAGCAGAGACAAATGGGACAGCTCGTACTACGAGCAGTACTTC
TRBJ2-7 . TRBV21-1 . CASSAGGAYEQYF TGTGCCAGCAGCGCGGGAGGGGCCTACGAGCAGTACTTC
TRBJ1-5 . TRBV30 TRBD1 CAWSPGQGAKPQHF TGTGCCTGGAGTCCCGGACAGGGGGCAAAGCCCCAGCATTTT
TRBJ1-6 . TRBV10-3 . CAISEGSSYNSPLHF TGTGCCATCTCTGAGGGAAGCTCCTATAATTCACCCCTCCACTTT
TRBJ2-3 . TRBV6-6 TRBD2 CASSKLAGPTDTQYF TGTGCCAGCAGCAAACTAGCGGGTCCCACAGATACGCAGTATTTT
TRBJ1-1 . TRBV27 . CASSLARADTEAFF TGTGCCAGCAGTTTAGCCAGGGCAGACACTGAAGCTTTCTTT
TRBJ2-1 . TRBV5-1 . CASSSGWNNEQFF TGCGCCAGCAGCTCGGGTTGGAACAATGAGCAGTTCTTC
TRBJ1-5 . TRBV30 TRBD1 CAWGTGEEPQHF TGTGCCTGGGGGACAGGGGAGGAGCCCCAGCATTTT
TRBJ1-2 . TRBV6-5 . CAIPGVYYGYTF TGTGCCATCCCTGGGGTTTACTATGGCTACACCTTC
TRBJ2-1 . TRBV19 . CASSTQRRGEQFF TGTGCCAGTAGTACACAAAGACGGGGTGAGCAGTTCTTC